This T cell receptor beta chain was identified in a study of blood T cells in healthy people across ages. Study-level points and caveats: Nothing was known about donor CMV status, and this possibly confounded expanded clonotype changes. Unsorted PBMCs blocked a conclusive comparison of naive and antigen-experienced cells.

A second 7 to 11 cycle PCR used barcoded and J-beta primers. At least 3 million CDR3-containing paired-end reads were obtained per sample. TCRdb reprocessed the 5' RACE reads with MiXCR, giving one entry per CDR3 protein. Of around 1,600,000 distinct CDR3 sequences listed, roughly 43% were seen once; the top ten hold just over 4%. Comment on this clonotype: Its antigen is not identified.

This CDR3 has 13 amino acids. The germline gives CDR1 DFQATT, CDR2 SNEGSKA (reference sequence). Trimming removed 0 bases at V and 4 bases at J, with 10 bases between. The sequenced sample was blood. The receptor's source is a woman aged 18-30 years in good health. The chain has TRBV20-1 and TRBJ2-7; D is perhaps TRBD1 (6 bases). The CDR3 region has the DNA TGCAGTGCTAGAGACCCTAGGGGGTACGAGCAGTACTTC. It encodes CSARDPRGYEQYF.